This is a list of T cell receptor beta chains from one sample in a study of T cell responses to AZD1222 COVID-19 vaccine. Clones were sequenced by immunoSEQ multiplex PCR, and TCRdb holds only the in-frame ones, with some missing. The sample contains around 70,000 clones, around 85% of which appear only once. Sequenced material: peripheral blood, taken on day 0 of AZD1222 vaccination. These receptors all stem from an adult in good health. Each CDR3 is given with its conserved first and last residue. A D gene is named only where the DNA matches it firmly. Only some rows state a clone size, as once, few, many or a class for expanded clones.

J gene: TRBJ1-1; clone size: -; V gene: TRBV7-9; D gene: -; CDR3 protein: CASSLSVNTEAFF; CDR3 DNA: TGTGCCAGCAGCTTATCAGTGAACACTGAAGCTTTCTTT
J gene: TRBJ2-7; clone size: -; V gene: TRBV7-9; D gene: -; CDR3 protein: CASSPSPYEQYF; CDR3 DNA: TGTGCCAGCAGTCCGAGCCCCTACGAGCAGTACTTC
J gene: TRBJ1-2; clone size: -; V gene: TRBV14; D gene: -; CDR3 protein: CASSQGRNYGYTF; CDR3 DNA: TGTGCCAGCAGCCAAGGCAGAAACTATGGCTACACCTTC
J gene: TRBJ1-1; clone size: -; V gene: TRBV27; D gene: -; CDR3 protein: CASSFLRTLATEAFF; CDR3 DNA: TGTGCCAGCAGTTTCCTCCGAACTCTTGCCACTGAAGCTTTCTTT
J gene: TRBJ1-1; clone size: -; V gene: TRBV19; D gene: TRBD1; CDR3 protein: CASGRQGGTEAFF; CDR3 DNA: TGTGCCAGTGGGCGACAGGGGGGCACTGAAGCTTTCTTT
J gene: TRBJ2-3; clone size: -; V gene: TRBV5-1; D gene: -; CDR3 protein: CASSLGGRGASYTDTQYF; CDR3 DNA: TGCGCCAGCAGCTTGGGAGGCAGGGGGGCATCCTACACAGATACGCAGTATTTT
J gene: TRBJ1-1; clone size: -; V gene: TRBV29-1; D gene: -; CDR3 protein: CSAGQKGNTEAFF; CDR3 DNA: TGCAGCGCGGGTCAGAAAGGGAACACTGAAGCTTTCTTT
J gene: TRBJ1-5; clone size: -; V gene: TRBV14; D gene: -; CDR3 protein: CASSQNNQPQHF; CDR3 DNA: TGTGCCAGCAGCCAAAACAATCAGCCCCAGCATTTT
J gene: TRBJ2-7; clone size: -; V gene: TRBV30; D gene: TRBD1; CDR3 protein: CAWSGDRGRYEQYF; CDR3 DNA: TGTGCCTGGAGTGGGGACAGGGGAAGGTACGAGCAGTACTTC
J gene: TRBJ2-7; clone size: few; V gene: TRBV2; D gene: TRBD1; CDR3 protein: CASIIDRANYEQYF; CDR3 DNA: TGTGCCAGCATTATTGACAGGGCGAACTACGAGCAGTACTTC
J gene: TRBJ1-2; clone size: -; V gene: TRBV6-1; D gene: -; CDR3 protein: CASSDPVLKGYYTF; CDR3 DNA: TGTGCCAGCAGTGACCCGGTTCTAAAGGGGTACTACACCTTC
J gene: TRBJ1-5; clone size: few; V gene: TRBV4-2; D gene: -; CDR3 protein: CASSPFFSQPQHF; CDR3 DNA: TGTGCCAGCAGCCCTTTTTTTAGTCAGCCCCAGCATTTT
J gene: TRBJ2-3; clone size: -; V gene: TRBV5-1; D gene: -; CDR3 protein: CASSFPGEDTQYF; CDR3 DNA: TGCGCCAGCAGCTTCCCCGGGGAGGATACGCAGTATTTT
J gene: TRBJ1-3; clone size: -; V gene: TRBV3-1/TRBV3-2; D gene: -; CDR3 protein: CASSQGVIGNTIYF; CDR3 DNA: TGTGCCAGCAGCCAAGGGGTGATTGGAAACACCATATATTTT
J gene: TRBJ1-2; clone size: -; V gene: TRBV30; D gene: -; CDR3 protein: CAWSVQGSYGYTF; CDR3 DNA: TGTGCCTGGAGTGTCCAGGGAAGCTATGGCTACACCTTC
J gene: TRBJ2-7; clone size: few; V gene: TRBV19; D gene: -; CDR3 protein: CASRSRSSYEQYF; CDR3 DNA: TGTGCCAGTAGAAGCCGGAGCTCCTACGAGCAGTACTTC
J gene: TRBJ2-3; clone size: -; V gene: TRBV23-1; D gene: TRBD2; CDR3 protein: CASSSLLGLAGGPGTDTQYF; CDR3 DNA: TGCGCCAGCAGTTCTCTTCTAGGACTAGCGGGAGGGCCGGGCACAGATACGCAGTATTTT
J gene: TRBJ2-5; clone size: -; V gene: TRBV7-2; D gene: -; CDR3 protein: CASSQVGLRKETQYF; CDR3 DNA: TGTGCCAGCAGCCAAGTGGGACTTCGCAAAGAGACCCAGTACTTC
J gene: TRBJ1-2; clone size: -; V gene: TRBV4-1; D gene: -; CDR3 protein: CASSQDLGTGGVLHGYTF; CDR3 DNA: TGCGCCAGCAGCCAAGATCTGGGGACGGGGGGCGTCCTTCATGGCTACACCTTC
J gene: TRBJ2-7; clone size: -; V gene: TRBV19; D gene: -; CDR3 protein: CASSIIGRDYEQYF; CDR3 DNA: TGTGCCAGTAGTATAATTGGCAGAGACTACGAGCAGTACTTC
J gene: TRBJ1-5; clone size: -; V gene: TRBV2; D gene: -; CDR3 protein: CASRQASYSNQPQHF; CDR3 DNA: TGTGCCAGCAGGCAGGCCTCTTATAGCAATCAGCCCCAGCATTTT
J gene: TRBJ1-1; clone size: -; V gene: TRBV18; D gene: -; CDR3 protein: CASSPTGQPNTEAFF; CDR3 DNA: TGTGCCAGCTCACCAACGGGCCAACCAAACACTGAAGCTTTCTTT
J gene: TRBJ2-2; clone size: -; V gene: TRBV24-1; D gene: -; CDR3 protein: CATSEAGAPGELFF; CDR3 DNA: TGTGCCACCAGTGAAGCAGGGGCCCCCGGGGAGCTGTTTTTT
J gene: TRBJ1-1; clone size: -; V gene: TRBV19; D gene: -; CDR3 protein: CASSPPATTEAFF; CDR3 DNA: TGTGCCAGTAGTCCTCCGGCGACCACTGAAGCTTTCTTT
J gene: TRBJ2-3; clone size: -; V gene: TRBV30; D gene: TRBD2; CDR3 protein: CAFAGGRAEDTQYF; CDR3 DNA: TGTGCCTTTGCAGGCGGGAGGGCCGAAGATACGCAGTATTTT
J gene: TRBJ2-5; clone size: -; V gene: TRBV21-1; D gene: -; CDR3 protein: CASSNEGGLRETQYF; CDR3 DNA: TGTGCCAGCAGCAACGAGGGGGGATTGAGAGAGACCCAGTACTTC
J gene: TRBJ2-3; clone size: -; V gene: TRBV9; D gene: -; CDR3 protein: CASSVGVTQYF; CDR3 DNA: TGTGCCAGCAGCGTAGGTGTTACGCAGTATTTT
J gene: TRBJ1-2; clone size: -; V gene: TRBV6-5; D gene: TRBD1; CDR3 protein: CASGPDRGNYGYTF; CDR3 DNA: TGTGCCAGCGGCCCGGACAGGGGAAACTATGGCTACACCTTC
J gene: TRBJ1-1; clone size: -; V gene: TRBV9; D gene: TRBD1; CDR3 protein: CASSVVTGVNTEAFF; CDR3 DNA: TGTGCCAGCAGCGTAGTGACAGGGGTGAACACTGAAGCTTTCTTT
J gene: TRBJ1-3; clone size: -; V gene: TRBV11-2; D gene: -; CDR3 protein: CASSLGGNTIYF; CDR3 DNA: TGTGCCAGCAGCTTAGGTGGAAACACCATATATTTT
J gene: TRBJ2-2; clone size: -; V gene: TRBV19; D gene: TRBD2; CDR3 protein: CASSTSGGTGELFF; CDR3 DNA: TGTGCCAGTTCGACTAGCGGCGGCACCGGGGAGCTGTTTTTT
J gene: TRBJ2-3; clone size: -; V gene: TRBV11-2; D gene: TRBD1; CDR3 protein: CASSNDRGGTWIGSDTQYF; CDR3 DNA: TGTGCCAGCAGCAATGACAGGGGGGGCACCTGGATAGGATCAGATACGCAGTATTTT